A selection of T cell receptor beta chains follows, all from one sample in a study of identical twins. Via MiXCR, TCRdb re-called the 5' RACE reads, giving one row per CDR3 protein. The sample holds a few hundred thousand distinct CDR3 sequences; roughly a quarter are singletons and the top ten take about 3%. The same data also went into a second study, on T cells expressing NK-cell markers.

Sequencing was performed on CD4+ T cells sorted from blood. The receptors come from a woman between 18 and 30 years old in good health. Both conserved end residues are part of each CDR3. The D gene is left open where the match is weak. The listing skips clone size in some rows; elsewhere it reads once, few, many or a size class.

TRBJ2-1,NA,TRBV5-1,NA,CASSTGGTGYSNEQFF,TGCGCCAGCAGTACCGGAGGGACCGGATACTCGAATGAGCAGTTCTTC
TRBJ1-1,NA,TRBV20-1,many,CSASPTQGMAFF,TGCAGTGCAAGTCCCACACAGGGAATGGCTTTCTTT
TRBJ1-5,NA,TRBV30,NA,CAWNLQGPLQPQHF,TGTGCCTGGAACCTACAGGGCCCCCTCCAGCCCCAGCATTTT
TRBJ1-1,NA,TRBV3-1,few,CASSHPRESTEAFF,TGTGCCAGCAGCCATCCCAGAGAGAGCACTGAAGCTTTCTTT
TRBJ2-1,NA,TRBV20-1,NA,CSARRGGEQFF,TGCAGTGCTAGACGGGGCGGTGAGCAGTTCTTC
TRBJ2-2,TRBD2,TRBV20-1,NA,CSARRWEGRTGELFF,TGCAGTGCTAGAAGGTGGGAGGGCCGAACCGGGGAGCTGTTTTTT
TRBJ2-1,NA,TRBV10-3,few,CAIKPSDSPNEQFF,TGTGCCATCAAGCCGTCGGACAGCCCCAATGAGCAGTTCTTC
TRBJ2-7,NA,TRBV12-3/TRBV12-4,NA,CASSLGSSEYEQYF,TGTGCCAGCAGTTTAGGAAGCTCCGAGTACGAGCAGTACTTC
TRBJ2-7,NA,TRBV6-5,few,CASSYGRGGSFEQYF,TGTGCCAGCAGTTACGGCCGGGGTGGGTCGTTCGAGCAGTACTTC
TRBJ2-7,TRBD2,TRBV7-2,few,CASSYVAGVYEQYF,TGTGCCAGCAGCTATGTGGCGGGAGTGTACGAGCAGTACTTC
TRBJ2-1,TRBD2,TRBV20-1,NA,CSASPGTSGFNEQFF,TGCAGTGCTAGCCCTGGGACTAGCGGTTTCAATGAGCAGTTCTTC
TRBJ2-7,NA,TRBV5-1,few,CASSRDLDVQYF,TGCGCCAGCTCCCGGGACCTAGACGTGCAGTACTTC
TRBJ2-5,NA,TRBV6-1,few,CASGLFTGLETQYF,TGTGCCAGCGGACTTTTTACAGGGTTGGAGACCCAGTACTTC
TRBJ2-2,TRBD1,TRBV5-5,NA,CASSTRQGQFSTGELFF,TGTGCCAGCAGCACCCGACAGGGTCAATTTTCCACCGGGGAGCTGTTTTTT
TRBJ1-2,NA,TRBV12-3/TRBV12-4,NA,CASSRTAELHYGYTF,TGTGCCAGCAGTCGGACAGCTGAACTGCACTATGGCTACACCTTC
TRBJ2-2,NA,TRBV11-3,few,CASSLGHGGNTGELFF,TGTGCCAGCAGCTTAGGTCACGGGGGGAACACCGGGGAGCTGTTTTTT
TRBJ2-3,NA,TRBV7-9,NA,CSSSLLADTQYF,TGTTCCAGCAGCTTACTAGCAGATACGCAGTATTTT
TRBJ2-7,TRBD2,TRBV2,few,CASSETSGRSYEQYF,TGTGCCAGCAGTGAGACTAGCGGGAGGTCCTACGAGCAGTACTTC